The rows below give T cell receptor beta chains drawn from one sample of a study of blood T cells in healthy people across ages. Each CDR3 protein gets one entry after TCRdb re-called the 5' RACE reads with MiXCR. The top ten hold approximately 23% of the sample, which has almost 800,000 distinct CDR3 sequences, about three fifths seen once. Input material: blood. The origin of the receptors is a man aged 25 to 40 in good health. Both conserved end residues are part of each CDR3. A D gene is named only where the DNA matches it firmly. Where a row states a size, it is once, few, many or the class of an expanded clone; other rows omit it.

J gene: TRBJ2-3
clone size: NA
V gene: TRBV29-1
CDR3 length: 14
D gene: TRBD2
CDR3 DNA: TGCAGCGTTCGGGGGAGGGCCCCCACAGATACGCAGTATTTT
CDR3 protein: CSVRGRAPTDTQYF

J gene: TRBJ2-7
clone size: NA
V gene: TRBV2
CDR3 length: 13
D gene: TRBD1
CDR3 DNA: TGTGCCAGCCTTATCGGACAGGCGAACGAGCAGTACTTC
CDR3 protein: CASLIGQANEQYF

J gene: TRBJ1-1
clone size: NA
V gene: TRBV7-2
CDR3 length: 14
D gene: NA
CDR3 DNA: TGTGCCAGCAGCTCCTATCCACATGACACTGAAGCTTTCTTT
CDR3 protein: CASSSYPHDTEAFF

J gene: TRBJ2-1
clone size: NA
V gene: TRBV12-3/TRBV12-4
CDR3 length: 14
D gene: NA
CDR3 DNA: TGTGCCAGCAAGACCGGGACGGGGGGCGAGACCCAGTTCTTC
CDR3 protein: CASKTGTGGETQFF

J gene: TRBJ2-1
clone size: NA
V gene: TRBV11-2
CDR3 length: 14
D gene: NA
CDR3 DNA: TGTGCCAGCGCCGGGGTTAGGGGCTACAATGAGCAGTTCTTC
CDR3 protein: CASAGVRGYNEQFF

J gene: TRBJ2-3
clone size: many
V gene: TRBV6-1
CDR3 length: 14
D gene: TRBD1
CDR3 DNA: TGTGCCAGCAGGAGACAGGGGCTCACAGATACGCAGTATTTT
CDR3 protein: CASRRQGLTDTQYF

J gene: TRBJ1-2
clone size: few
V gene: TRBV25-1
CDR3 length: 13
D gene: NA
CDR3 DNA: TGTGCCAGCAGTGAATCGAGGGGCAGCGGCTACACCTTC
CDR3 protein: CASSESRGSGYTF

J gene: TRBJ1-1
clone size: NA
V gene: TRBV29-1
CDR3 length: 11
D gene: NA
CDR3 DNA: TGCAGCGCCGAGACGAACACTGAAGCTTTCTTT
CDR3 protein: CSAETNTEAFF

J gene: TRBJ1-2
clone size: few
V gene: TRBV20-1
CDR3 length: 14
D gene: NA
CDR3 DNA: TGCAGTGCGGAGTCGGGGGCAGGGAATAATGGCTACACCTTC
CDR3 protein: CSAESGAGNNGYTF

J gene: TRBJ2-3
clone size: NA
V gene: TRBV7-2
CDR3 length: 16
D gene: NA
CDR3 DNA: TGTGCCAGCAGCCTGGCTAGGGGATCCCTCACAGATACGCAGTATTTT
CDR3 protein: CASSLARGSLTDTQYF

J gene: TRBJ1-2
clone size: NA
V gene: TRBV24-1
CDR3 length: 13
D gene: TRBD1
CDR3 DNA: TGTGCCACCAGTGACTCGACAGGGAATGGCTACACCTTC
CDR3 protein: CATSDSTGNGYTF

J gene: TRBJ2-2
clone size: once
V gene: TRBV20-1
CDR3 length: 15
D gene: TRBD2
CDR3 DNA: TGCAGTGCGAGCTTCAGCGGGGGTAGCACCGGGGAGCTGTTTTTT
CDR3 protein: CSASFSGGSTGELFF

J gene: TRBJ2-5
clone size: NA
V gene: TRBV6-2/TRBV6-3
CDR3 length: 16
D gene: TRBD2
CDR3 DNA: TGTGCCAGCAGTTCCCCCCTAGCGGGAGCACGGGAGACCCAGTACTTC
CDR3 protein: CASSSPLAGARETQYF

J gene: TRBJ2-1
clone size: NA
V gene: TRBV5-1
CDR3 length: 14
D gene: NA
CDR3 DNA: TGCGCCAGCAGCTTGCAGGGGCTGGGGAATGAGCAGTTCTTC
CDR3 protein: CASSLQGLGNEQFF

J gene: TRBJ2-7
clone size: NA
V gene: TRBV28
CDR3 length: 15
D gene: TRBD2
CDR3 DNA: TGTGCCAGCAGTGCCCCCACTAGCGTAATCTACGAGCAGTACTTC
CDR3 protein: CASSAPTSVIYEQYF

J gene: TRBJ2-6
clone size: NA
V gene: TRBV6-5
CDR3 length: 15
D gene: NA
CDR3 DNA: TGTGCCAGCAGTTACTGGGTAGAGGGGGCCAACGTCCTGACTTTC
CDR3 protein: CASSYWVEGANVLTF

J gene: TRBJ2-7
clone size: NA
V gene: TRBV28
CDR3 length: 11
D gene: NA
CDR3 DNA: TGTGCCAGCAGTTCCCTGACCGAGCAGTACTTC
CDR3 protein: CASSSLTEQYF

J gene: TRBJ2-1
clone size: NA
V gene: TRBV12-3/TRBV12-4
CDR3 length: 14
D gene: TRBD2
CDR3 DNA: TGTGCCAGCGATGGACTAGCGGGTTTTGGTGAGCAGTTCTTC
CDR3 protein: CASDGLAGFGEQFF

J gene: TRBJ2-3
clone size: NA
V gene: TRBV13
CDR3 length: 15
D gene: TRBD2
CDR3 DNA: TGTGCCAGCGAGATCCAACGGGGGGTCACAGATACGCAGTATTTT
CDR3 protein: CASEIQRGVTDTQYF

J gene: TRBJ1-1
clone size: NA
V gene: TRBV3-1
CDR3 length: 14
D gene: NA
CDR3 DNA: TGTGCCAGCAGCCAACTGGGGATGAACACTGAAGCTTTCTTT
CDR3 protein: CASSQLGMNTEAFF

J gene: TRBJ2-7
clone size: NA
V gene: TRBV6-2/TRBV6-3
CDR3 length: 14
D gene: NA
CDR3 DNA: TGTGCCAGCAGTCCCGAGCAGAGCCACTACGAGCAGTACTTC
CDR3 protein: CASSPEQSHYEQYF

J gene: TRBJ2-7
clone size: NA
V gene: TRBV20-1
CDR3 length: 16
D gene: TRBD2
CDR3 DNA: TGCAGTGCTAGATTGGTTGGGACTAGCGGACGATACGAGCAGTACTTC
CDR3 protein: CSARLVGTSGRYEQYF

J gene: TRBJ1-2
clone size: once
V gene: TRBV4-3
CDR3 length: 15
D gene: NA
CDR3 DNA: TGCGCCAGCAGCCAAGTCCGGCAGCTTGTTGATGGCTACACCTTC
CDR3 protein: CASSQVRQLVDGYTF

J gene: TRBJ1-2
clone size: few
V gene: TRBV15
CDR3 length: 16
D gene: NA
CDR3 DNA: TGTGCCACCAGCCCCCGAGGGTGGGGAGTGGCGGATGGCTACACCTTC
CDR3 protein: CATSPRGWGVADGYTF

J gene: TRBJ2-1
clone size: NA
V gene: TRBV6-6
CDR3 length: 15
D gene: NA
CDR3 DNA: TGTGCCAGCAGCCCCGTCCGCAGGGTGAACAATGAGCAGTTCTTC
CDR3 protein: CASSPVRRVNNEQFF

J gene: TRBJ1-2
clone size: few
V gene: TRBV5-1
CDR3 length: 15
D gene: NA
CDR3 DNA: TGCGCCAGCAGCCAAGAACCGGGCGGCCTGGGTGGCTACACCTTC
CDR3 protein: CASSQEPGGLGGYTF

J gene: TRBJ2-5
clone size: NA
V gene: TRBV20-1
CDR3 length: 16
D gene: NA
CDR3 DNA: TGCAGTGCTGGCTCCGGTGAACTCGTAATCCAAGAGACCCAGTACTTC
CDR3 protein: CSAGSGELVIQETQYF

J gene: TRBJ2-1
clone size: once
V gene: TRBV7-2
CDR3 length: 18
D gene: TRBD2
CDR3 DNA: TGTGCCAGCAGCAACGCTAAAAGCGGGAGGGGGGGGTACAATGAGCAGTTCTTC
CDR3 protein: CASSNAKSGRGGYNEQFF

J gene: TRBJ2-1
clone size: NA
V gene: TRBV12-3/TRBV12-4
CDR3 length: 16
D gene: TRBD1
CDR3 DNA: TGTGCCAGCAGTTTAGCGGGGGCGACAGGGCTGCATGAGCAGTTCTTC
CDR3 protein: CASSLAGATGLHEQFF

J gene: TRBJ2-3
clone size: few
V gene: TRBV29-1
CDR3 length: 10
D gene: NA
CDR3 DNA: TGTGCGGTTGGGACAGATACGCAGTATTTT
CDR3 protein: CAVGTDTQYF

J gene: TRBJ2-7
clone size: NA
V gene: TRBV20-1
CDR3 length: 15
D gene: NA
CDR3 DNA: TGCAGTGCTAGAGAAGGAGAGAGGGTCTACAATGAGCAGTACTTC
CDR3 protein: CSAREGERVYNEQYF

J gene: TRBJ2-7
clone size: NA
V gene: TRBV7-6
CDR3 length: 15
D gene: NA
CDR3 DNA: TGTGCCAGCAGCTCTTCTGACGGGGGGCCGAAAGAGCAGTACTTC
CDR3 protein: CASSSSDGGPKEQYF

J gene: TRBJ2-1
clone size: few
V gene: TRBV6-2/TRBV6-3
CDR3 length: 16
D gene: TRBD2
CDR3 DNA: TGTGCCAGCAGCCTCCCGACTAGCGCTTGGGGAAATGAGCAGTTCTTC
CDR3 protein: CASSLPTSAWGNEQFF

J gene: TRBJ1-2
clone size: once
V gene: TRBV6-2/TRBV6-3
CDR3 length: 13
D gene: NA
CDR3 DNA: TGTGCCAGCAGCTCCGACAGCCCCTATGGCTACACCTTC
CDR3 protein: CASSSDSPYGYTF

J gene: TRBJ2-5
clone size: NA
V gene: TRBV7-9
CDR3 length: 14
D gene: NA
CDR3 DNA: TGTGCCAGCAGCCTTTCCAGACAGCCAGAGACCCAGTACTTC
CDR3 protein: CASSLSRQPETQYF

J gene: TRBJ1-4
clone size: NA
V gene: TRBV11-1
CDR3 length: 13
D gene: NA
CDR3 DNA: TGTGCCAGCAGCTTACGGGGACATGAAAAACTGTTTTTT
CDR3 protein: CASSLRGHEKLFF

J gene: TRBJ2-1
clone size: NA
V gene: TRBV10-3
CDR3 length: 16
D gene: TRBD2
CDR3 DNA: TGTGCCATCAGAGCGGGAGTCTCCGCCTCCTACAATGAGCAGTTCTTC
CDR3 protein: CAIRAGVSASYNEQFF

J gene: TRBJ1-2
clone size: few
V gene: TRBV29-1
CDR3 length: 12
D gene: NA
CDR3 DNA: TGCAGCGTTGCGGTGACAATCTATGGCTACACCTTC
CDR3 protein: CSVAVTIYGYTF

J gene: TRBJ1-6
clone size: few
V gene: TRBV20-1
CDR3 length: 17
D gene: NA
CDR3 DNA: TGCAGTGCTAGAGCCTGGGGGGGGAGCTCCTATAATTCACCCCTCCACTTT
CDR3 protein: CSARAWGGSSYNSPLHF

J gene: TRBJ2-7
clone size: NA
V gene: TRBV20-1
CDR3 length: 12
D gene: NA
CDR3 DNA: TGCAGTGCTAGAGAATCTGGGTCCGAGCAGTACTTC
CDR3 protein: CSARESGSEQYF

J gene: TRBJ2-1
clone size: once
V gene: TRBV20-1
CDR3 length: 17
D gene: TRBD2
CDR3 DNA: TGCAGTGCTAGGGGTCCCTATAGCGGGAGGGGGGGCAGGGAGCAGTTCTTC
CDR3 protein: CSARGPYSGRGGREQFF

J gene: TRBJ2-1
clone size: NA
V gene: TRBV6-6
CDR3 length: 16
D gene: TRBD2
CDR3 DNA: TGTGCCAGCAGTTACTATCCGGCGGGGGGATGGAATGAGCAGTTCTTC
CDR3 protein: CASSYYPAGGWNEQFF

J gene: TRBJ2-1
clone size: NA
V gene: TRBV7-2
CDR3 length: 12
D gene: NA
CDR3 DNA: TGTGCCAGCAGCTTAGCTCGCTTGGAGCAGTTCTTC
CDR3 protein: CASSLARLEQFF

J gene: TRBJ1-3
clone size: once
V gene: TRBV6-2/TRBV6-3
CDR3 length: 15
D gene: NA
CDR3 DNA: TGTGCCAGCAGTTCCGGGACATTAACTGGAAACACCATATATTTT
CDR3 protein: CASSSGTLTGNTIYF

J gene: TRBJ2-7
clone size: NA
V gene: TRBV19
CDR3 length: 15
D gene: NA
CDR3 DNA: TGTGCCAGTAGTACTATGGACAACACCCTTTCTAGGCAGTACTTC
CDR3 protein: CASSTMDNTLSRQYF

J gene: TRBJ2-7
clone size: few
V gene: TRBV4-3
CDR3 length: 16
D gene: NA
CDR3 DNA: TGCGCCAGCAGCCAAGAATTGTCGGGGATGGCCTACGAGCAGTACTTC
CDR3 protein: CASSQELSGMAYEQYF

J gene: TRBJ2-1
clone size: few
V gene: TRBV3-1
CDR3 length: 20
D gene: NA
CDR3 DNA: TGTGCCAGCAGCCAATTCACCCCTGCTTACCGAGACAAATCCTACAATGAGCAGTTCTTC
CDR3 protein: CASSQFTPAYRDKSYNEQFF

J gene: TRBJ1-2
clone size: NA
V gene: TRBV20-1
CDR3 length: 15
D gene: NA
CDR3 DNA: TGCAGTGCTAGAGTCCCCCTGGGGGGGGTCTATGGCTACACCTTC
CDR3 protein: CSARVPLGGVYGYTF

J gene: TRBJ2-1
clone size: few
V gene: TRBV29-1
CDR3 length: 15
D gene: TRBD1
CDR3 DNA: TGCAGCGTTGAAGGTTCGGACAGGGGTGGGAGTGAGCAGTTCTTC
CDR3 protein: CSVEGSDRGGSEQFF

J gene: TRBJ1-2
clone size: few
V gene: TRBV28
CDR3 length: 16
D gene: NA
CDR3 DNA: TGTGCCAGCAGTCTCGCCGGGCGAGGGGGATTCTATGGCTACACCTTC
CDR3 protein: CASSLAGRGGFYGYTF

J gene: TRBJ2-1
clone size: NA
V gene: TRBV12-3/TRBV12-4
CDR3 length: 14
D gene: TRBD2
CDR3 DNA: TGTGCCAGCAGCCCACTAGCGGGGACTAGTGAGCAGTTCTTC
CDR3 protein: CASSPLAGTSEQFF